This TCR beta chain was sequenced for a study of blood T cell repertoires in COVID-19. Study background: Samples representing acute and convalescent COVID-19 were sourced from the United States, Italy and Spain. The cDNA or gDNA used as material had been derived from T cells, B-cell-depleted T cells, or PBMCs.

Per the original methods: Reference gene primer amplification in the assay estimated nucleated cell counts. The data were produced by immunoSEQ multiplex PCR, yet TCRdb's version contains in-frame clones alone and is incomplete. V, J and clone size reflect that table, while D and trimming were determined from the DNA. The sample shows some 70,000 clones, 85% to 90% of them seen only once. CDR1 is KGHDR, CDR2 SFDVKD, per germline. The CDR3 consists of 14 residues. Germline trimming cut 6 bases from V and 4 bases from J; bases unmatched to any gene: 6. This TCR was sampled from a man aged 45 to 65 with acute or convalescent COVID-19. The source material was peripheral blood. The rearrangement joins TRBV24-1 to TRBJ2-5; 8 bases are shared with TRBD1. The CDR3: CATSLTGAAETQYF. As DNA, the CDR3 is TGTGCCACCAGTCTGACAGGGGCTGCAGAGACCCAGTACTTC.